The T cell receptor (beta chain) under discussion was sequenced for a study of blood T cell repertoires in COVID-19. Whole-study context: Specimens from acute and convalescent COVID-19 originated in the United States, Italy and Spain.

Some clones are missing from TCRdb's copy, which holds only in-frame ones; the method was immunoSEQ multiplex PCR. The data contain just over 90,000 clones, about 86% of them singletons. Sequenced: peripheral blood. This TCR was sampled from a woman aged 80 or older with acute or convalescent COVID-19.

CDR3 amino acids: CAGSTSGGLDTQYF. The CDR3 nucleotides are TGTGCCGGTTCGACTAGCGGGGGTCTAGATACGCAGTATTTT. V and J are TRBV6-6 and TRBJ2-3; 12 bases are shared with TRBD2. Germline V gene sequence: CDR1 MNHNY, CDR2 SVGAGI (reference sequence). The CDR3 has 14 amino acids. The V gene end was trimmed by 11 bases and the J gene end by 5 bases; junction bases not matched to a gene: 8.